The table lists the clone carrying this T cell receptor beta chain with many counts. MiXCR, applied by TCRdb to the 5' RACE reads, yields one record per CDR3 protein. The table lists approximately 58,000 distinct CDR3 sequences, more than 25% of them singletons, with approximately 2% in the top ten. Treg sorting used a CD4+CD25+CD127-/low gate. CDR1 and CDR2 (germline): LGHNA, YNFKEQ. The V segment lost 3 bases and the J segment 2 bases; nucleotides outside the gene matches: 6. This CDR3 contains 18 residues. Sequencing was done on a sample of tumor-infiltrating Tregs sorted from the breast tumor. The receptor comes from a female donor with breast cancer. V and J are TRBV4-2 and TRBJ2-1; TRBD2 agrees at 14 bases. DNA for the CDR3: TGTGCCAGCAGCCAGGAGACTAGCGGGGGGGCCGCCTACAATGAGCAGTTCTTC. Its translation: CASSQETSGGAAYNEQFF.